Listed here are 24 T cell receptor beta chains from one sample, sequenced in a study of T-cell reconstitution after alpha-beta-depleted transplantation in children. Preparation of the TCRbeta library was carried out with unique molecular identifiers. TCRdb redid the calling of the PCR reads with MiXCR, one entry per CDR3 protein. The sample lists roughly 340,000 distinct CDR3 sequences, about 16% seen once, with roughly 40% in the top ten. The specimen comprised PBMCs, mostly from graft donor cells, sampled 360 days after TCRalphabeta/CD19-depleted stem cell transplant. These receptors were obtained from a male patient between 2 and 9 years old who had a stem cell transplant for acute lymphoblastic leukemia, so the T cells may come from the graft donor.

This chain joins TRBV28 and TRBJ2-7, with D tentatively TRBD1 or TRBD2 (5 bases each). The germline gives CDR1 MDHEN, CDR2 SYDVKM. The length of the CDR3 is 17 residues. V lost 1 base and J 0 bases, leaving 16 bases between the germline ends. CDR3 sequence: CASSLSGMGESSYEQYF. CDR3 DNA: TGTGCCAGCAGTTTATCGGGGATGGGGGAGAGCTCCTACGAGCAGTACTTC.

This rearrangement joins TRBV28 to TRBJ2-6; no clear D gene. The CDR3 runs to 13 residues. Between the trimmed V and J ends, which lost 6 bases and 4 bases, there was a span of 7 bases. CDR1 is MDHEN, CDR2 SYDVKM, per germline. CDR3 amino acids: CASRLGGANVLTF. CDR3 bases: TGTGCCAGCAGGCTTGGCGGGGCCAACGTCCTGACTTTC.

The CDR3 DNA sequence: TGTGCCACCAGCCGCAACCATGGAGAGACCCAGTACTTC. Protein product: CATSRNHGETQYF. The J gene is TRBJ2-5, the V gene TRBV15; D is unclear. Germline V lookup: CDR1 LNHNV, CDR2 YYDKDF (reference sequence). V was shortened by 5 bases and J by 4 bases, with 11 bases between the two germline ends. The CDR3 totals 13 residues.

This clonotype was seen a handful of times. This chain links TRBV7-2 with TRBJ1-1; tentative D call: TRBD1 (5 bases). CDR1 and CDR2 from the germline V gene are SGHTA and FQGNSA. Trimming cost V 2 bases and J 13 bases, with 17 bases left between them. The CDR3 extends over 13 amino acids. The CDR3 region is CASSLRFGGLVFF. The DNA for the CDR3 is TGTGCCAGCAGCTTACGATTTGGGGGGTTGGTTTTCTTT.

The genes are TRBV28 and TRBJ2-1, with 10 bases aligning to TRBD2. The germline gives CDR1 MDHEN, CDR2 SYDVKM. The V and J ends lost 6 bases and 6 bases, in that order; junction bases with no gene match: 5. This CDR3 is built from 14 residues. CDR3 sequence (DNA): TGTGCCAGCAGCTTAGCGGGAGGCCCCAATGAGCAGTTCTTC. This gives the protein CASSLAGGPNEQFF.

In this sample, this clonotype turned up once. This sequence joins TRBV11-1 and TRBJ1-2; no firm D call. The CDR3 has 14 residues. Germline V gene data show CDR1 as SGHAT and CDR2 as FQDESV (reference sequence). V shed 5 bases and J shed 2 bases, with 12 bases lying between them. The CDR3 sequence is CASSPANENYGYTF. For the CDR3, the DNA is TGTGCCAGCAGCCCGGCTAACGAGAACTATGGCTACACCTTC.

The sample holds a few counts of this clonotype. In nucleotides, the CDR3 is TGTGCCAGCAGTTTAGTGGGACTAGCCGTTGAGCAGTTCTTC. It is translated as CASSLVGLAVEQFF. The chain recombines TRBV12-3 or TRBV12-4 with TRBJ2-1; 9 bases are a match to TRBD2. V dropped 1 base and J dropped 9; count of bases not matched to a gene: 4. This CDR3 region has 14 residues.

This clonotype was observed a few times. The chain combines TRBV11-2 with TRBJ1-4; a possible D gene is TRBD1 (5 bases). V lost 5 bases to trimming and J lost 0 bases, with 19 bases between them. The CDR3 has 18 amino acids. Germline-derived CDR1 and CDR2 are SGHAT and FQNNGV. The CDR3 sequence: CASSLHTHRPATNEKLFF. The CDR3 nucleotides read TGTGCCAGCAGCCTACACACCCACAGGCCTGCAACTAATGAAAAACTGTTTTTT. Based on the CDR3 plus reference TRBV11-2 and TRBJ1-4, the full variable domain is EAGVAQSPRYKIIEKRQSVAFWCNPISGHATLYWYQQILGQGPKLLIQFQNNGVVDDSQLPKDRFSAERLKGVDSTLKIQPAKLEDSAVYLCASSLHTHRPATNEKLFFGSGTQLSVL.

In its sample, this clonotype was seen many times. The chain employs TRBV2 and TRBJ2-1, with D tentatively TRBD1 (5 bases). Germline V gene lookup returns CDR1 SNHLY and CDR2 FYNNEI. V lost 5 bases to trimming and J lost 6 bases, with 8 bases between them. The CDR3 runs 12 residues. The CDR3 spells CASSLQVNEQFF. CDR3 DNA sequence: TGTGCCAGCAGTCTACAGGTCAATGAGCAGTTCTTC.

The table lists this clonotype with a few counts. V and J are TRBV24-1 and TRBJ2-5; 9 bases map to TRBD1. Trimming removed 3 bases from V and 3 bases from J; junction bases left unmatched: 7. CDR1 and CDR2 (germline): KGHDR, SFDVKD. The length of the CDR3 is 16 residues. The CDR3 here is CATSDPGQGPKETQYF. The CDR3 DNA sequence: TGTGCCACCAGTGATCCGGGACAGGGACCAAAAGAGACCCAGTACTTC.

V is TRBV24-1 and J is TRBJ2-1; tentative D call: TRBD2 (5 bases). The CDR3 length is 14 residues. Trimming took 5 bases from V and 4 from J, leaving 11 bases between them. Germline loops: CDR1 KGHDR, CDR2 SFDVKD. CDR3 DNA: TGTGCCACCAGTGGGACTCCTAATTACAATGAGCAGTTCTTC. The encoded protein is CATSGTPNYNEQFF.

V usage is TRBV6-5 and J usage is TRBJ2-1; D not certain. Trimming pared 3 bases from V and 6 bases from J, leaving 12 bases between. The CDR3 spans 14 residues. Germline assignment: CDR1 MNHEY and CDR2 SVGAGI. The CDR3 loop reads CASSYTRVSNEQFF. The CDR3 bases are TGTGCCAGCAGTTATACTCGCGTAAGCAATGAGCAGTTCTTC.

This clonotype was seen a handful of times. The chain recombines TRBV29-1 with TRBJ2-3; no reliable D call. Trimming stripped 1 base from V and 2 bases from J, with 10 bases between. The CDR3 loop spans 14 amino acids. Germline V CDR1 and CDR2: SQVTM, ANQGSEA. This CDR3 is CSVEAIGLTDTQYF. The CDR3 DNA is TGCAGCGTTGAAGCCATCGGCCTCACAGATACGCAGTATTTT.

This clonotype was counted at least ten times. In DNA form, the CDR3 reads TGTGCCAGCACCTTTATACGGGAGAAGGGACCCTACGAGCAGTACTTC. Amino acid sequence: CASTFIREKGPYEQYF. The chain employs TRBV6-2 or TRBV6-3 and TRBJ2-7; the D gene is possibly TRBD2 (6 bases). Deletions cut 7 bases from V and 2 bases from J, with 21 bases between. CDR1 is MNHEY and CDR2 is SVGEGT in the germline V gene. CDR3 length: 16 residues.

In this sample, this clonotype turned up a few times. CDR3 in amino acids: CASFGSTEAFF. The CDR3 region has the DNA TGTGCCAGCTTCGGGAGCACTGAAGCTTTCTTT. V usage is TRBV7-2 and J usage is TRBJ1-1; D remains ambiguous. Between the trimmed V and J ends, which lost 8 bases and 4 bases, there was a span of 8 bases. The CDR3 is 11 amino acids. Germline assignment: CDR1 SGHTA and CDR2 FQGNSA.

This clonotype was seen a few times. The genes are TRBV11-2 and TRBJ2-2; 8 bases are shared with TRBD2. The CDR3 loop spans 15 amino acids. Trimming cost V 2 bases and J 9 bases; bases outside gene matches: 8. Germline V CDR1 and CDR2: SGHAT, FQNNGV. CDR3 in amino acids: CASSLTSGRERELFF. Written as DNA, the CDR3 is TGTGCCAGCAGCTTAACTAGCGGAAGGGAGCGGGAGCTGTTTTTT.

CDR3 protein: CASTLGGEKLFF. The CDR3 DNA reads TGTGCCAGCACCCTGGGGGGTGAAAAACTGTTTTTT. The chain combines TRBV12-3 or TRBV12-4 with TRBJ1-4, with D possibly TRBD1 on 5 matching bases. V was trimmed by 7 bases and J by 7 bases, leaving 10 bases between them. The CDR3 has 12 amino acids.

The chain carries TRBV6-2 or TRBV6-3 and TRBJ2-7; a possible D gene is TRBD2 (6 bases). This CDR3 contains 15 residues. Germline V gene data show CDR1 as MNHEY and CDR2 as SVGEGT. V was clipped by 7 bases and J by 2 bases, with 18 bases between them. The CDR3 region is CASTSRDSHPYEQYF. CDR3 in DNA: TGTGCCAGCACTTCCCGGGACTCACACCCCTACGAGCAGTACTTC.

This chain links TRBV5-1 with TRBJ1-1; D possibly corresponds to TRBD1 (6 bases). Trimming pared 0 bases from V and 10 bases from J, leaving 25 bases between. Germline V gene data show CDR1 as SGHRS and CDR2 as YFSETQ. The CDR3 consists of 17 residues. CDR3 residues: CASSLAVGEGQQSSAFF. The CDR3 bases are TGCGCCAGCAGCTTGGCGGTTGGAGAAGGACAGCAAAGTTCAGCTTTCTTT.

In its sample, this clonotype was seen many times. The CDR3 DNA sequence: TGTGCCACCAGCAGAGATACTAGCGGGAGAGCGAACACCGGGGAGCTGTTTTTT. Its translation is CATSRDTSGRANTGELFF. The chain couples TRBV15 to TRBJ2-2, with 11 nucleotides matching TRBD2. Losses at the gene ends were 0 bases for V and 0 bases for J; bases not matched to a gene: 3. The CDR3 length is 18 residues. Germline V gene lookup returns CDR1 LNHNV and CDR2 YYDKDF (reference sequence).

This clonotype appeared a few times. The chain is built from TRBV29-1 and TRBJ2-7, with D unclear. Trimming removed 6 bases from V and 3 bases from J, with 9 bases in between. Germline values: CDR1 SQVTM, CDR2 ANQGSEA. The CDR3 spans 11 residues. The CDR3 spells CSVLDRYEQYF. CDR3 nucleotides: TGCAGCGTCCTGGATCGCTACGAGCAGTACTTC.

The chain uses TRBV7-6 and TRBJ2-3; the D gene is possibly TRBD2 (6 bases). V lost 1 base, J lost 1 base, and 9 bases lay in between. Germline CDR1 is SGHVS and CDR2 is FNYEAQ. The CDR3 is 15 amino acids. CDR3 in amino acids: CASSLVVAGTDTQYF. Here the CDR3 DNA reads TGTGCCAGCAGCTTAGTGGTAGCGGGCACAGATACGCAGTATTTT.

The chain recombines TRBV5-1 with TRBJ2-5, with 7 bases identical to TRBD1. This CDR3 is 15 amino acids long. In germline, CDR1 is SGHRS, CDR2 YFSETQ. Trimming took 3 bases from V and 2 from J; bases not matched to a gene: 7. The CDR3 sequence is CASSSMPGQQETQYF. The DNA of the CDR3 is TGCGCCAGCAGCTCTATGCCGGGACAGCAAGAGACCCAGTACTTC.

The rearrangement links TRBV4-1 to TRBJ2-2, with TRBD2 as a possible D gene (7 bases). The ends were cut back, 2 bases at V and 0 bases at J, with 10 bases in the middle. Germline CDR1 and CDR2: MGHRA and YSYEKL. This CDR3 has 16 amino acids. CDR3 coding DNA: TGCGCCAGCAGCCAACGGGGGGCGCCGAACACCGGGGAGCTGTTTTTT. Protein sequence: CASSQRGAPNTGELFF.